The clone carrying this T cell receptor (beta chain) was counted once. Assay used: immunoSEQ multiplex PCR; TCRdb lists only in-frame clones, some missing. The sample lists 220,000 or so clones; approximately 80% were seen once. This record comes from a study of blood T cell repertoires in COVID-19. Study-wide background: PBMCs, B-cell-depleted T cells, or T cells were the source of the cDNA or gDNA that made up the material.

Clinical histories supplied by participants themselves formed the basis of cohort assignment. Deletions cut 7 bases from V and 3 bases from J, with 18 bases between. The germline gives CDR1 SGHVS, CDR2 FQNEAQ. CDR3 size: 16 residues. This receptor was obtained from a woman between 40 and 50 years old with acute COVID-19. The sample was PBMCs or T cells enriched from blood (not recorded which). The chain is built from TRBV7-8 and TRBJ2-2; D gene uncertain. The CDR3 bases are TGTGCCAGCACCCTAGTCCCCGGAGCAGACACCGGGGAGCTGTTTTTT. As protein: CASTLVPGADTGELFF.